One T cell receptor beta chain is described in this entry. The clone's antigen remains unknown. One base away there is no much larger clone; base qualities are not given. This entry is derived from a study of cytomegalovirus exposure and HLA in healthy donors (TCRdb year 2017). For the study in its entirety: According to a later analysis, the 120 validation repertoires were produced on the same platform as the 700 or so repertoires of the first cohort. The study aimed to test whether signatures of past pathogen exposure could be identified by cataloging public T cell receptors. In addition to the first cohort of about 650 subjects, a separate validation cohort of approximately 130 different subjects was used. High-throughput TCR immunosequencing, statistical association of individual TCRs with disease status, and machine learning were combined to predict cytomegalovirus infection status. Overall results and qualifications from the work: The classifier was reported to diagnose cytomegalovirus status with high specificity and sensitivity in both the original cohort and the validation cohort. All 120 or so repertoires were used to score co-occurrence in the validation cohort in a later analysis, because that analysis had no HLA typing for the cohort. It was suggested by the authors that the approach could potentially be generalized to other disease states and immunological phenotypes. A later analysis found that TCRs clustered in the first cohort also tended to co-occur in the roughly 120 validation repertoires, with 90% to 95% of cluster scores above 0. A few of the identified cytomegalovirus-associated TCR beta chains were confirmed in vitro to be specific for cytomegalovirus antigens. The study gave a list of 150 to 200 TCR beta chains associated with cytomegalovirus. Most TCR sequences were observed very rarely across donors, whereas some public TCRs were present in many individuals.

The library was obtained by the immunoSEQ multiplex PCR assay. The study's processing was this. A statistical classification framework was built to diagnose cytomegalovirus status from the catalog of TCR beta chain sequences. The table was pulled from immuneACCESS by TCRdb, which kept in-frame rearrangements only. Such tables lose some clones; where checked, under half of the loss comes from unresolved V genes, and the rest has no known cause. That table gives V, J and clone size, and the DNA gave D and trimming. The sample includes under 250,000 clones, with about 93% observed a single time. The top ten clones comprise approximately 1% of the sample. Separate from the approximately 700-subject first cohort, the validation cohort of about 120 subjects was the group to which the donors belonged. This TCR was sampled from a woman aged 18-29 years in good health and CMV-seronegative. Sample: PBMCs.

The DNA sequence reads TGTGCCATCAGTGAGGGGACAGGGAGTAATTCACCCCTCCACTTT. It encodes CAISEGTGSNSPLHF. This chain is built from TRBV10-3 and TRBJ1-6; a stretch of 9 junction bases matches TRBD1. CDR1 is given as ENHRY and CDR2 as SYGVKD, both from the germline V gene. Taken from cysteine to phenylalanine, the CDR3 has 15 residues. Of all the DNA, just the CDR3 is kept, 45 bases in frame from base 1. Trimmed from V: 2 bases; trimmed from J: 6 bases; junction bases lacking a gene match: 2.